The 24 T cell receptor beta chains below come from one sample, sequenced in a study of T-cell reconstitution after alpha-beta-depleted transplantation in children. TCRbeta library preparation incorporated unique molecular identifiers. TCRdb fed the PCR reads into MiXCR, producing one record per CDR3 protein. Of hundreds of thousands of distinct CDR3 sequences listed, approximately 15% were seen once; the top ten hold approximately 5%. This specimen consisted of PBMCs, mostly from graft donor cells, obtained 360 days after TCRalphabeta/CD19-depleted stem cell transplant. Receptors were obtained from a male patient aged 10 to 17 who had a stem cell transplant for acute lymphoblastic leukemia, so the T cells may come from the graft donor.

This clonotype came up many times. This chain joins TRBV3-1 and TRBJ2-3; D is perhaps TRBD2 (5 bases). The CDR3 is 15 residues long. Germline loops: CDR1 LGHDT, CDR2 YNNKEL (reference sequence). V dropped 3 bases and J dropped 1 base, with 11 bases sitting between them. CDR3 bases: TGTGCCAGCAGCCAGGGCGGAGGAGGCACAGATACGCAGTATTTT. It codes for CASSQGGGGTDTQYF.

The CDR3 here is CSVEWVGYNEQFF. DNA of the CDR3: TGCAGCGTTGAATGGGTCGGTTACAATGAGCAGTTCTTC. The chain couples TRBV29-1 to TRBJ2-1; D is undetermined. CDR1 is SQVTM and CDR2 is ANQGSEA in the germline V gene. V was cut by 2 bases and J by 4 bases, with 9 bases left in between. The CDR3 loop spans 13 amino acids.

V usage is TRBV20-1 and J usage is TRBJ2-5; no firm D call. CDR3 length: 9 residues. V was trimmed by 8 bases and J by 4 bases, leaving 5 bases between them. Germline V lookup: CDR1 DFQATT, CDR2 SNEGSKA (reference sequence). The DNA of the CDR3 is TGCAGTCCAGGAGAGACCCAGTACTTC. Encoded protein: CSPGETQYF.

The chain is built from TRBV12-3 or TRBV12-4 and TRBJ2-1, with D unclear. The CDR3 runs to 16 residues. V lost 2 bases and J 7 bases, leaving 18 bases between the germline ends. The CDR3 reads CASSLSINHFLNEQFF. For the CDR3, the DNA is TGTGCCAGCAGTTTAAGTATCAATCACTTCCTTAATGAGCAGTTCTTC.

This chain connects TRBV7-2 to TRBJ2-7; possible D gene TRBD1, 5 bases. The CDR3 has 16 amino acids. Trimming left V 2 bases short and J 1 base short, with 15 bases between. Germline lookup yields CDR1 SGHTA and CDR2 FQGNSA. CDR3 DNA: TGTGCCAGCAGCTTAAACCCCAGGGCAGGGTCCTACGAGCAGTACTTC. Protein sequence: CASSLNPRAGSYEQYF.

The chain combines TRBV7-9 with TRBJ2-7; D possibly uses TRBD1 or TRBD2 (6 bases each). Germline CDR1 and CDR2: SEHNR and FQNEAQ (reference sequence). Deletions cut 5 bases from V and 3 bases from J, with 11 bases between. There are 13 residues in the CDR3. CDR3 DNA: TGTGCCAGCAGCGTACAGGGACTCTACGAGCAGTACTTC. Translated: CASSVQGLYEQYF.

This clonotype came up a few times. The V gene is TRBV2, the J gene TRBJ2-7; D assignment may be TRBD1 or TRBD2 (6 bases each). There are 14 residues in the CDR3. The ends were cut back, 7 bases at V and 2 bases at J, with 15 bases in the middle. The germline V gene has CDR1 SNHLY and CDR2 FYNNEI. CDR3 in DNA: TGTGCCAGCAATAAGGAGGGGGGTCCCTACGAGCAGTACTTC. Translating it yields CASNKEGGPYEQYF.

V is TRBV18 and J is TRBJ2-7; 13 nucleotides match TRBD2. Unmatched junction bases numbered 15, after V lost 5 bases and J lost 5 bases. This CDR3 comprises 18 residues. CDR1 KGHSH and CDR2 LQKENI come from the germline V gene. The CDR3: CASSYIGLAGVNDDEQYF. In nucleotides, the CDR3 is TGTGCCAGCTCATACATCGGACTAGCGGGAGTAAATGACGACGAGCAGTACTTC.

This clonotype was seen a handful of times. V gene TRBV29-1 combines with J gene TRBJ1-1; 11 positions match TRBD1. V gave up 7 bases and J gave up 1 base; unmatched junction bases: 8. Per the germline V gene, CDR1 is SQVTM and CDR2 is ANQGSEA. The CDR3 is 15 amino acids. CDR3 DNA: TGCAGCGCCCCGGACAGGGGGCCTGGGAACACTGAAGCTTTCTTT. Its protein is CSAPDRGPGNTEAFF.

The chain carries TRBV24-1 and TRBJ2-5; D is undetermined. V shed 5 bases and J shed 1 base, with 7 bases lying between them. From germline, CDR1 is KGHDR and CDR2 SFDVKD. This CDR3 contains 13 residues. Written as DNA, the CDR3 is TGTGCCACCAGTGTGGTGGGCCAAGAGACCCAGTACTTC. Translating it yields CATSVVGQETQYF.

The sample holds a few counts of this clonotype. The chain combines TRBV6-2 or TRBV6-3 with TRBJ1-1; D is perhaps TRBD1 (5 bases). The germline CDR1 and CDR2 sequences are MNHEY and SVGEGT. V lost 0 bases and J 4 bases, leaving 12 bases between the germline ends. The CDR3 runs to 15 residues. As DNA, the CDR3 is TGTGCCAGCAGTTACTCTCAGGGAAGGGGCACTGAAGCTTTCTTT. Its protein is CASSYSQGRGTEAFF.

This clonotype has just a few counts. The chain combines TRBV27 with TRBJ2-6; D call uncertain. Trimming left V 1 base short and J 0 bases short, with 7 bases between. Germline CDR1 and CDR2: MNHEY and SMNVEV (reference sequence). This CDR3 is 16 amino acids long. The DNA of the CDR3 is TGTGCCAGCAGTTTATATAGGGTCTCTGGGGCCAACGTCCTGACTTTC. Translation gives CASSLYRVSGANVLTF.

This clonotype was recorded at least ten times. The chain links TRBV9 to TRBJ2-1; D gene ambiguous. Germline values: CDR1 SGDLS, CDR2 YYNGEE. Trimming shortened V by 0 bases and J by 4 bases, and 11 bases separated the two germline ends. This CDR3 region has 15 residues. The DNA of the CDR3 is TGTGCCAGCAGCGTAGATGGATCTGGGTACAATGAGCAGTTCTTC. Its protein is CASSVDGSGYNEQFF.

The table lists this clonotype with a few counts. This chain links TRBV19 with TRBJ1-2; 8 bases match TRBD1. The germline CDR1 and CDR2 sequences are LNHDA and SQIVND (reference sequence). The CDR3 extends over 15 amino acids. V gave up 3 bases and J gave up 3 bases; unmatched junction bases: 6. CDR3 bases: TGTGCCAGTAGTATCTCGGCAGGGGGCGACTATGGCTACACCTTC. Residues: CASSISAGGDYGYTF.

V usage is TRBV7-3 and J usage is TRBJ2-2, with no clear D. The CDR3 runs to 13 residues. Germline CDR1 and CDR2: SGHTA and FQGTGA. Trimming cost V 10 bases and J 7 bases, with 16 bases left between them. This CDR3 reads CATRSSGIGELFF. The CDR3 nucleotides read TGTGCCACCAGAAGTTCGGGCATCGGGGAGCTGTTTTTT.

V usage is TRBV9 and J usage is TRBJ2-2; D remains ambiguous. From germline, CDR1 is SGDLS and CDR2 YYNGEE. The CDR3 extends over 14 amino acids. V lost 4 bases, J lost 8 bases, and 15 bases lay in between. The CDR3 reads CASSPVIRAGELFF. The CDR3 coding sequence is TGTGCCAGCAGCCCGGTTATACGAGCGGGGGAGCTGTTTTTT.

The chain is built from TRBV7-9 and TRBJ2-3; D remains ambiguous. CDR1 and CDR2 from the germline V gene are SEHNR and FQNEAQ (reference sequence). V was shortened by 4 bases and J by 3 bases, with 17 bases between the two germline ends. The CDR3 covers 16 residues. CDR3 DNA sequence: TGTGCCAGCAGCTCTTCCCCGGGTGAAGGGACAGATACGCAGTATTTT. Residues: CASSSSPGEGTDTQYF.

The sample holds a few counts of this clonotype. The chain carries TRBV12-3 or TRBV12-4 and TRBJ1-2; a weak D match, TRBD1 (5 bases). The CDR3 has 13 amino acids. Trimming removed 3 bases at V and 9 bases at J, with 14 bases between. The CDR3 sequence is CASSLGTARSYTF. DNA for the CDR3: TGTGCCAGCAGTTTGGGGACCGCGAGGAGCTACACCTTC.

The CDR3 loop reads CSAGLAGVFNEQFF. The CDR3 DNA reads as TGCAGTGCCGGACTAGCGGGAGTTTTCAATGAGCAGTTCTTC. The rearrangement joins TRBV20-1 to TRBJ2-1; 13 bases agree with TRBD2. Germline V CDR1 and CDR2: DFQATT, SNEGSKA (reference sequence). V lost 6 bases to trimming and J lost 6 bases; unmatched junction nucleotides: 5. This CDR3 is 14 amino acids long.

This clonotype turned up a few times. The V gene is TRBV5-1, the J gene TRBJ1-1, with a possible D match to TRBD1 (5 bases). V was clipped by 4 bases and J by 2 bases, with 12 bases between them. CDR3 length: 14 residues. Germline V gives CDR1 SGHRS, CDR2 YFSETQ. The CDR3, as DNA: TGCGCCAGCAGCCCGTGGGACGTAAACACTGAAGCTTTCTTT. This sequence encodes CASSPWDVNTEAFF.

This clonotype was detected only a few times. The chain is built from TRBV4-2 and TRBJ2-7; D remains ambiguous. Germline CDR1 is LGHNA and CDR2 is YNFKEQ. Deletions cut 2 bases from V and 4 bases from J, with 12 bases between. The length of the CDR3 is 14 residues. In DNA, the CDR3 is TGTGCCAGCAGCCAAAGGACGGATTCATACGAGCAGTACTTC. Amino acid sequence: CASSQRTDSYEQYF.

There are a few counts of this clonotype. The chain has TRBV20-1 and TRBJ1-2; D gene uncertain. The CDR3 sequence is 12 residues long. Trimming removed 3 bases from V and 4 bases from J, with 9 bases in between. Germline V gene lookup returns CDR1 DFQATT and CDR2 SNEGSKA (reference sequence). CDR3 sequence (DNA): TGCAGTGCTAGTCTCAGGAGCTATGGCTACACCTTC. It translates to CSASLRSYGYTF.

The chain recombines TRBV4-1 with TRBJ1-1; TRBD1 might be the D (6 bases). The CDR3 consists of 17 residues. The V gene lost 0 bases and the J gene lost 3 bases, with 17 bases spanning the gap. The germline V gene has CDR1 MGHRA and CDR2 YSYEKL. Written as DNA, the CDR3 is TGCGCCAGCAGCCAAGATCCAAGGGGGATGAGAGACACTGAAGCTTTCTTT. Protein: CASSQDPRGMRDTEAFF.

The chain combines TRBV29-1 with TRBJ1-4; tentative D call: TRBD1 (6 bases). Trimming shortened V by 2 bases and J by 8 bases, and 15 bases separated the two germline ends. CDR3 length: 14 residues. CDR1 SQVTM and CDR2 ANQGSEA come from the germline V gene. The CDR3 DNA sequence: TGCAGCGTTGAATCCGGGGGCAGGGGAGAAAAACTGTTTTTT. Translation gives CSVESGGRGEKLFF.